This T cell receptor beta chain emerged from a study of blood T cell repertoires in COVID-19. Unmatched junction bases numbered 3, after V lost 6 bases and J lost 0 bases. This CDR3 is 14 amino acids long. Germline CDR1 is MNHEY and CDR2 is SVGAGI. TCRdb's copy holds only in-frame clones and misses some; the assay was immunoSEQ multiplex PCR. The sample records around 200,000 clones, around 88% being singletons. The V gene is TRBV6-5, the J gene TRBJ2-3, with 7 bases matching TRBD2. This receptor was obtained from a man between 35 and 55 years old with active or convalescent COVID-19. The sample consisted of peripheral blood. CDR3 coding DNA: TGTGCCAGCAGGAGCGGGGTTAGCACAGATACGCAGTATTTT. Encoded protein: CASRSGVSTDTQYF.